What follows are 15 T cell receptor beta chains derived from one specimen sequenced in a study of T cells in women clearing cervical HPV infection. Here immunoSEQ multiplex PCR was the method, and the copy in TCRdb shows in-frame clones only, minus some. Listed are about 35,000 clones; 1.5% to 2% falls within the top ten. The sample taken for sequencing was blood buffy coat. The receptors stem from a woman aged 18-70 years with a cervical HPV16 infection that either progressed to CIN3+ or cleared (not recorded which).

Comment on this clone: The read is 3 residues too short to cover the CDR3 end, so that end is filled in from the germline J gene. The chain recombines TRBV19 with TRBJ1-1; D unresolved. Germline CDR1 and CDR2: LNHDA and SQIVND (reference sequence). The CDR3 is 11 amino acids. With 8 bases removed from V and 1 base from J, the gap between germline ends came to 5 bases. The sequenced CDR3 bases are TGTGCCAGTGGGCAGAACACTGAA. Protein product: CASGQNTE. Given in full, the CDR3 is CASGQNTEAFF.

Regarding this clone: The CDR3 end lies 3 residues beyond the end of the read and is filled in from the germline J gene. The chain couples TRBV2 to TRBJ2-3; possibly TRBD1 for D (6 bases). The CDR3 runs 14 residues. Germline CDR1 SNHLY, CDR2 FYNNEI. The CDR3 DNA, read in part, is TGTGCCAGCAGCGGGCCAGGGGTGCATCAGCCG. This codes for CASSGPGVHQP. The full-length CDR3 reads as CASSGPGVHQPQYF.

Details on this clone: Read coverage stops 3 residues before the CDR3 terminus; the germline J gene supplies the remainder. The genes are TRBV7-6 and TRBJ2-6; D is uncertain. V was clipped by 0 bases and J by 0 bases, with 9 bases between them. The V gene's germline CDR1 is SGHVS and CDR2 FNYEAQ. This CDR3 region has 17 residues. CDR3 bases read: TGTGCCAGCAGCTTAGCGGGCATGAGCTCTGGGGCCAACGTC. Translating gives CASSLAGMSSGANV. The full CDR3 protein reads CASSLAGMSSGANVLTF.

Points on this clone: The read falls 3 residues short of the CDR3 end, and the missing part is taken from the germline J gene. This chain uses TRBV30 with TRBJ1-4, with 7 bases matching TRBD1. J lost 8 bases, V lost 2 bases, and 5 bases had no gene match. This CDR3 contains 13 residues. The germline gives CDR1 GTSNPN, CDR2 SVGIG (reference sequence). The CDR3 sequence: CAWSRQGREKLFF. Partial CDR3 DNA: TGTGCCTGGAGTAGACAGGGTCGGGAAAAA.

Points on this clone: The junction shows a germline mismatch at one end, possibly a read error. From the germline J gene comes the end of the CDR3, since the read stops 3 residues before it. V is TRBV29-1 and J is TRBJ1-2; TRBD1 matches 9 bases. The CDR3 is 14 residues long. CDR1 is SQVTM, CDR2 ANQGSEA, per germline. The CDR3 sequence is CSVEGQGMSGGYTF. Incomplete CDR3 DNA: TGCAGCGTGGAAGGACAGGGGATGTCCGGGGGC.

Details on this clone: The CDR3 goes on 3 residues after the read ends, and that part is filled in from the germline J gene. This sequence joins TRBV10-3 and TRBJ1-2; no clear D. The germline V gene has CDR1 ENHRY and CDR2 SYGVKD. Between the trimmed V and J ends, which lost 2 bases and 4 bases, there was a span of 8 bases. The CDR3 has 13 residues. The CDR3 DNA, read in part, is TGTGCCATCAGTGAGGGCCCTGCCTATGGC. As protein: CAISEGPAYG. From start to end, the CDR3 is CAISEGPAYGYTF.

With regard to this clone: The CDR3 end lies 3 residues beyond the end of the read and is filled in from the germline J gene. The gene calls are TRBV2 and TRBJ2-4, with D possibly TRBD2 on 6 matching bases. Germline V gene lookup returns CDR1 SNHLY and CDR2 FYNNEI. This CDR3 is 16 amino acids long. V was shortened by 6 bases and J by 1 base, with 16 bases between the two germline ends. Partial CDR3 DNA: TGTGCCAGCAGGCGGGGAACGTCCCGGGCCAAAAACATT. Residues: CASRRGTSRAKNI. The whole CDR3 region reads CASRRGTSRAKNIQYF.

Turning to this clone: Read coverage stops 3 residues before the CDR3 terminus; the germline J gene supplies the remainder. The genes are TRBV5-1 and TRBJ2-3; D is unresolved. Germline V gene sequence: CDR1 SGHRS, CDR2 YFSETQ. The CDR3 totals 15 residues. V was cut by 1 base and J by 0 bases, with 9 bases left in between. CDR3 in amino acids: CASSLRRVSTDTQYF. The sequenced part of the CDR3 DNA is TGCGCCAGCAGCTTGCGTCGTGTCAGCACAGATACG.

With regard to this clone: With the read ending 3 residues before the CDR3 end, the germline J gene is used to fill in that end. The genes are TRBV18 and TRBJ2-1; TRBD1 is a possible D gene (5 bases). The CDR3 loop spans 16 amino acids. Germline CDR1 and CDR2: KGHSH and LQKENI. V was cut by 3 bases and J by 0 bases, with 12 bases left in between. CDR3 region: CASSPPSGYSYNEQFF. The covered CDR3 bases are TGTGCCAGCTCACCCCCATCAGGGTACTCCTACAATGAG.

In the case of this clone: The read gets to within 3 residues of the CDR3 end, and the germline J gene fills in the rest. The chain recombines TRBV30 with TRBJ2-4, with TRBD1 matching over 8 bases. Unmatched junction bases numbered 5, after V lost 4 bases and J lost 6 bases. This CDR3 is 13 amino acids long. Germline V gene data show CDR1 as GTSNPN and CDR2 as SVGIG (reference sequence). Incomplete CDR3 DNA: TGTGCCTGGACCGGGACAGGAGGAAACATT. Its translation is CAWTGTGGNI. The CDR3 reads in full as CAWTGTGGNIQYF.

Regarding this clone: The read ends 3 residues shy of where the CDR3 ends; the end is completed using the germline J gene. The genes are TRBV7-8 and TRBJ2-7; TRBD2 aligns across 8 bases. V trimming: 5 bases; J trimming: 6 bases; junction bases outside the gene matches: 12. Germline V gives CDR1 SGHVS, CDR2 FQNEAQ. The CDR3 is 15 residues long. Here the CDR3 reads CASSQSGGGTREQYF. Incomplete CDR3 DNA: TGTGCCAGCAGCCAAAGCGGGGGAGGTACGCGCGAG.

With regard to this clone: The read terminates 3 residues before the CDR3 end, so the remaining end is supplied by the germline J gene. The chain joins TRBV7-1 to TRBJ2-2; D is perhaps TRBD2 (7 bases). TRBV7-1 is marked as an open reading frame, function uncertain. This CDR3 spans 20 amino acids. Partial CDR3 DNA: TGTGCCAGCAGCTCTACCCCGCCACAGGTGGGGGGGCTGGCTAATGAAAAG. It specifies CASSSTPPQVGGLANEK. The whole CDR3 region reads CASSSTPPQVGGLANEKLFF.

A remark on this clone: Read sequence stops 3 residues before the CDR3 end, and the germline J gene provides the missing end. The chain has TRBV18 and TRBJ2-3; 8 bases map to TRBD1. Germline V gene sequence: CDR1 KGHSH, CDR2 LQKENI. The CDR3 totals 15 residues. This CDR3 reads CASSPDRVSNQPQYF. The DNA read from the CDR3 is TGTGCCAGCTCACCGGACAGGGTGAGCAATCAGCCG. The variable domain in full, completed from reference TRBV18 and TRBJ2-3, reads NAGVMQNPRHLVRRRGQEARLRCSPMKGHSHVYWYRQLPEEGLKFMVYLQKENIIDESGMPKERFSAEFPKEGPSILRIQQVVRGDSAAYFCASSPDRVSNQPQYFGPGTRLTVL.

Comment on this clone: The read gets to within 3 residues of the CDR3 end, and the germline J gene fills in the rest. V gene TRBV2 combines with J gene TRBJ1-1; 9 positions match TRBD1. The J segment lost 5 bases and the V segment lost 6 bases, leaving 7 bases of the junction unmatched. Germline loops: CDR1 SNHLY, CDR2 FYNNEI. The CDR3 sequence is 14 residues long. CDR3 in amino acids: CASSPETGGTEAFF. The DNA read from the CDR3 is TGTGCCAGCAGCCCAGAGACAGGGGGAACTGAA.

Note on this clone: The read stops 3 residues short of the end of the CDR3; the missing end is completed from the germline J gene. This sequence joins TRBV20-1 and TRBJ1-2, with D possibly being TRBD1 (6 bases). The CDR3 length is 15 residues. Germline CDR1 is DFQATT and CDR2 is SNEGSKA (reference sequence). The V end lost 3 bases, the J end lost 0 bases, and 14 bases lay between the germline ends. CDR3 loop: CSARSPRTANYGYTF. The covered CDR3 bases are TGCAGTGCTAGGTCCCCCCGGACAGCTAACTATGGC.